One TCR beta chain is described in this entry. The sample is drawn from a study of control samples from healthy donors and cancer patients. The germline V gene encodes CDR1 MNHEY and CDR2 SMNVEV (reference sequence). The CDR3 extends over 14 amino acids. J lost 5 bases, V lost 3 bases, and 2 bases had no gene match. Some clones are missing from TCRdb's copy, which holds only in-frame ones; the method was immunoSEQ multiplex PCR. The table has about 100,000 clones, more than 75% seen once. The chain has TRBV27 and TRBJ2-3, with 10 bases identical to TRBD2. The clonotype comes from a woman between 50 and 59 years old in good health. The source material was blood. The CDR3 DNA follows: TGTGCCAGCAGTTTCCAGCGGGGGGGAGATACGCAGTATTTT. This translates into CASSFQRGGDTQYF.